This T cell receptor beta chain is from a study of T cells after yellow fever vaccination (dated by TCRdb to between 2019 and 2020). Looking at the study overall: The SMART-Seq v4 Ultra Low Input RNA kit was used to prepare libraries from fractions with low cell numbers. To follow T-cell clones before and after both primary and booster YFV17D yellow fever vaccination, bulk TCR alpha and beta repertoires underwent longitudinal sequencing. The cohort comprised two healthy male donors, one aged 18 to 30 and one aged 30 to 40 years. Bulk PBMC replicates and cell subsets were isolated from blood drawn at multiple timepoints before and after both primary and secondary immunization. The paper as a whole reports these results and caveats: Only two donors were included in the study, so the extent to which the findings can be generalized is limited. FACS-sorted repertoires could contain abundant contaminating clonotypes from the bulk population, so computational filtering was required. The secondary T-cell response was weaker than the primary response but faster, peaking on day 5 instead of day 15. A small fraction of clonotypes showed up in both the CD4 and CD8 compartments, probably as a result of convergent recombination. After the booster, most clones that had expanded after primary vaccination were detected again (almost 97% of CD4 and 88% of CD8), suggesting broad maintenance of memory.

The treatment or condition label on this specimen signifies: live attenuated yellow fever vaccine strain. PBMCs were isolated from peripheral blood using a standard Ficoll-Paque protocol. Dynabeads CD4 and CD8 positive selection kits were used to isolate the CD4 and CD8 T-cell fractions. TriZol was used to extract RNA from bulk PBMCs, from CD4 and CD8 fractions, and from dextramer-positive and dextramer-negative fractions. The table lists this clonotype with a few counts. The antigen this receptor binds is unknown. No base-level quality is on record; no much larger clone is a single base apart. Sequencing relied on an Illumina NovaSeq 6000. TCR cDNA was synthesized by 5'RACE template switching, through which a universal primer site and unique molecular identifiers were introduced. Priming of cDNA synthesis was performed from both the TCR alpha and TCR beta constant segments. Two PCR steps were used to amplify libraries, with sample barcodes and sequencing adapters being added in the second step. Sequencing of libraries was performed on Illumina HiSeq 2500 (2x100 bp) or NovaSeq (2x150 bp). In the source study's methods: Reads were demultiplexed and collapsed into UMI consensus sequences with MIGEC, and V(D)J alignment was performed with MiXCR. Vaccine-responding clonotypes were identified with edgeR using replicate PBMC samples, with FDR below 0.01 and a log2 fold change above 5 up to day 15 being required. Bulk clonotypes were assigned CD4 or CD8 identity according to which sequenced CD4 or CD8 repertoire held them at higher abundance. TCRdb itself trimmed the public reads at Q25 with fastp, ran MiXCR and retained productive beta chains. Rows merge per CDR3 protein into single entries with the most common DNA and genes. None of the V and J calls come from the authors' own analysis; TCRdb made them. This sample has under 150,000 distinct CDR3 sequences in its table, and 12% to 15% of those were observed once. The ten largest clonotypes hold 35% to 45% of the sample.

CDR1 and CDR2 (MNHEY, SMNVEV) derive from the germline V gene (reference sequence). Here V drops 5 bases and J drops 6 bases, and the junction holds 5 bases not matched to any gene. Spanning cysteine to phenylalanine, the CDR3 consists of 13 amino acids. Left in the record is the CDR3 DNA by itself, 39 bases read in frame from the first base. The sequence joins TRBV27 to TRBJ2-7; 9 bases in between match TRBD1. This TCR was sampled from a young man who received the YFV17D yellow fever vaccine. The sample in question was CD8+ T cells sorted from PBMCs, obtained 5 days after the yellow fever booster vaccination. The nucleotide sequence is TGTGCCAGCAGTGGGACAGGGATCTTCGAGCAGTACTTC. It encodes CASSGTGIFEQYF.